This entry lists 30 T cell receptor beta chains sequenced from one sample in a study of OX40 agonist ivuxolimab in advanced cancers. Profiled with immunoSEQ multiplex PCR; TCRdb holds only in-frame clones, not every one. This sample has some 96,000 clones; 89% occur once, and the top ten carry 0.15% to 0.2%. The material sequenced was CD4+ or CD8+ T cells sorted from blood, taken in a trial of the OX40 agonist ivuxolimab. The receptors come from an adult with an advanced solid tumor such as melanoma, head and neck, liver or kidney cancer.

The CDR3, as DNA: TGTGCCAGCCGGCTAGCGGGAGGTAGGGATGAGCAGTTCTTC. Translation gives CASRLAGGRDEQFF. J is TRBJ2-1 and V is TRBV6-1, with 11 bases that match TRBD2. The CDR3 contains 14 residues. Germline V lookup: CDR1 MNHNS, CDR2 SASEGT. Trimming took 8 bases from V and 8 from J; bases not matched to a gene: 8.

The J gene is TRBJ1-2, the V gene TRBV9, with D perhaps TRBD1 (6 bases). The CDR3 contains 13 residues. V dropped 4 bases and J dropped 4 bases, with 11 bases sitting between them. Germline-derived CDR1 and CDR2 are SGDLS and YYNGEE. This CDR3 is CASSLLDSYGYTF. The DNA for the CDR3 is TGTGCCAGCAGCTTACTGGACAGCTATGGCTACACCTTC.

The chain employs TRBV29-1 and TRBJ2-5; 7 bases line up with TRBD1. Germline V gene sequence: CDR1 SQVTM, CDR2 ANQGSEA. The CDR3 spans 13 residues. The J segment lost 1 base and the V segment lost 7 bases, leaving 6 bases of the junction unmatched. CDR3: CSGRTGAQETQYF. In DNA, the CDR3 is TGCAGCGGGAGAACAGGGGCCCAAGAGACCCAGTACTTC.

The chain carries TRBV10-2 and TRBJ2-3; TRBD2 might be the D (5 bases). Between the trimmed V and J ends, which lost 0 bases and 1 base, there was a span of 8 bases. This CDR3 is built from 15 residues. The germline V gene has CDR1 WSHSY and CDR2 SAAADI. CDR3 bases: TGCGCCAGCAGTGAGTCGGGAGCGGGCACAGATACGCAGTATTTT. Amino acids: CASSESGAGTDTQYF.

The chain joins TRBV9 to TRBJ2-7; D remains unclear. The V end was cut by 0 bases, the J end by 1 base, with 11 bases between. The CDR3 runs 15 residues. In germline, CDR1 is SGDLS, CDR2 YYNGEE. The CDR3 DNA sequence: TGTGCCAGCAGCGTAGACCCTAGTGGATCCTACGAGCAGTACTTC. Residues: CASSVDPSGSYEQYF.

This clone was observed a single time. The chain couples TRBV7-3 to TRBJ2-1; tentatively, D is TRBD1 (6 bases). This CDR3 is built from 14 residues. The germline gives CDR1 SGHTA, CDR2 FQGTGA. V was cut by 2 bases and J by 10 bases, with 15 bases left in between. CDR3 residues: CASSLGAGVLEQFF. DNA for the CDR3: TGTGCCAGCAGCTTAGGGGCAGGGGTGTTGGAGCAGTTCTTC.

V is TRBV14 and J is TRBJ2-7; 10 bases align to TRBD2. This CDR3 has 16 residues. Unmatched junction bases numbered 7, after V lost 3 bases and J lost 2 bases. The germline CDR1 and CDR2 sequences are SGHDN and FVKESK. The CDR3 reads CASSHPTSGTPYEQYF. As DNA, the CDR3 is TGTGCCAGCAGCCACCCTACTAGCGGGACTCCCTACGAGCAGTACTTC.

The chain uses TRBV28 and TRBJ1-4; D not resolved. Per germline, CDR1 MDHEN and CDR2 SYDVKM. This CDR3 contains 12 residues. V lost 5 bases and J lost 5, with 6 bases in between. The CDR3 region has the DNA TGTGCCAGCAGTACCGCGAATGAAAAACTGTTTTTT. This encodes CASSTANEKLFF.

This clone occurred once. The CDR3 DNA is TGTGCCAGCAGCCAAGATTTAAGGGGTCGCCACGAGACCCAGTACTTC. Encoded protein: CASSQDLRGRHETQYF. The chain links TRBV4-2 to TRBJ2-5; D perhaps matches TRBD1 (5 bases). Trimming cost V 0 bases and J 5 bases, with 16 bases left between them. Germline V lookup: CDR1 LGHNA, CDR2 YNFKEQ. The CDR3 has 16 residues.

This clone was detected only once. The V gene is TRBV11-2, the J gene TRBJ2-3; TRBD2 is a possible D gene (6 bases). The length of the CDR3 is 14 residues. The V gene lost 8 bases and the J gene lost 2 bases, with 14 bases spanning the gap. Germline CDR1 reads SGHAT; CDR2 reads FQNNGV. The CDR3 sequence: CASSRGADTDTQYF. Here the CDR3 DNA reads TGTGCCAGCTCTCGCGGGGCGGACACAGATACGCAGTATTTT.

The chain has TRBV2 and TRBJ1-3; D is possibly TRBD1 (6 bases). This CDR3 is 14 amino acids long. Germline V gene sequence: CDR1 SNHLY, CDR2 FYNNEI. V was clipped by 8 bases and J by 4 bases, with 15 bases between them. In DNA, the CDR3 is TGTGCCAGCCTCCGGATGGGGGCGGGAAACACCATATATTTT. The encoded protein is CASLRMGAGNTIYF.

The gene calls are TRBV14 and TRBJ2-7; TRBD1 or TRBD2 may be the D gene (7 bases each). V lost 0 bases and J 6 bases, leaving 18 bases between the germline ends. This CDR3 has 16 residues. The germline V gene encodes CDR1 SGHDN and CDR2 FVKESK. The CDR3 spells CASSQEGGDREGEQYF. Here the CDR3 DNA reads TGTGCCAGCAGCCAAGAAGGCGGTGACAGGGAGGGCGAGCAGTACTTC. Combining the CDR3 with reference TRBV14 and TRBJ2-7 gives the whole variable domain EAGVTQFPSHSVIEKGQTVTLRCDPISGHDNLYWYRRVMGKEIKFLLHFVKESKQDESGMPNNRFLAERTGGTYSTLKVQPAELEDSGVYFCASSQEGGDREGEQYFGPGTRLTVT.

The chain recombines TRBV27 with TRBJ1-5; D gene uncertain. The CDR3 has 14 amino acids. The germline gives CDR1 MNHEY, CDR2 SMNVEV (reference sequence). Trimming removed 11 bases at V and 7 bases at J, with 21 bases between. The CDR3 sequence is CARQTGQRAQPQHF. CDR3 nucleotide sequence: TGTGCCCGCCAAACGGGCCAAAGGGCCCAGCCCCAGCATTTT.

V is TRBV10-3 and J is TRBJ1-6; no definite D call. Germline-derived CDR1 and CDR2 are ENHRY and SYGVKD. The CDR3 is made up of 16 amino acids. V was clipped by 4 bases and J by 1 base, with 11 bases between them. The CDR3 sequence: CAISGRTVSYNSPLHF. CDR3 sequence (DNA): TGTGCCATCAGTGGCCGGACGGTGTCCTATAATTCACCCCTCCACTTT.

The rearrangement joins TRBV5-1 to TRBJ2-5; D assignment may be TRBD1 or TRBD2 (6 bases each). The germline gives CDR1 SGHRS, CDR2 YFSETQ. Deletions cut 1 base from V and 1 base from J, with 17 bases between. The CDR3 totals 17 residues. The CDR3 here is CASSLTGAQGSQETQYF. The CDR3 coding sequence is TGCGCCAGCAGCTTGACGGGGGCCCAGGGATCCCAAGAGACCCAGTACTTC.

The chain links TRBV6-5 to TRBJ1-2; 8 bases line up with TRBD1. The CDR3 spans 15 residues. Germline CDR1 and CDR2: MNHEY and SVGAGI. The V gene end was trimmed by 2 bases and the J gene end by 8 bases; junction bases not matched to a gene: 10. The CDR3 nucleotides are TGTGCCAGCAGTTACCTTGGGACAGGTGATTCCGGCTACACCTTC. Protein sequence: CASSYLGTGDSGYTF.

V is TRBV5-1 and J is TRBJ1-2; D is unclear. Germline-derived CDR1 and CDR2 are SGHRS and YFSETQ. The CDR3 loop spans 11 amino acids. Trimming left V 2 bases short and J 13 bases short, with 12 bases between. Written as DNA, the CDR3 is TGCGCCAGCAGCTTTTTGGACCGGTCCACCTTC. Its translation: CASSFLDRSTF.

The chain recombines TRBV5-4 with TRBJ1-6; TRBD1 might be the D (5 bases). This CDR3 comprises 15 residues. Germline-derived CDR1 and CDR2 are SGHNT and YYREEE (reference sequence). Trimming shortened V by 4 bases and J by 2 bases, and 10 bases separated the two germline ends. The CDR3 region has the DNA TGTGCCAGCAGCACCGGGACGGCCTATAATTCACCCCTCCACTTT. Protein sequence: CASSTGTAYNSPLHF.

J is TRBJ2-7 and V is TRBV13; no definite D call. The CDR3 covers 13 residues. Deletions cut 5 bases from V and 1 base from J, with 9 bases between. From germline, CDR1 is PRHDT and CDR2 FYEKMQ (reference sequence). The chain's CDR3 is CASSPLGSYEQYF. DNA of the CDR3: TGTGCCAGCAGCCCTCTGGGGTCCTACGAGCAGTACTTC.

The chain combines TRBV2 with TRBJ2-3; D is undetermined. Trimming took 6 bases from V and 2 from J, leaving 12 bases between them. CDR3 length: 14 amino acids. In germline, CDR1 is SNHLY, CDR2 FYNNEI. Written as DNA, the CDR3 is TGTGCCAGCAGAGCCGACGGAGCCACAGATACGCAGTATTTT. It codes for CASRADGATDTQYF.

The chain uses TRBV2 and TRBJ2-3; 9 positions match TRBD2. The junction had 4 bases not matched to a gene; V was cut back by 1 base and J by 8 bases. CDR1 is SNHLY, CDR2 FYNNEI, per germline. This CDR3 region has 14 residues. The DNA for the CDR3 is TGTGCCAGCAGTGAAGTGCGGGGGGGAGCTACGCAGTATTTT. This codes for CASSEVRGGATQYF.

The chain uses TRBV27 and TRBJ2-1; 9 nucleotides align to TRBD2. Trimming cost V 4 bases and J 2 bases; bases outside gene matches: 9. Germline values: CDR1 MNHEY, CDR2 SMNVEV (reference sequence). CDR3 length: 17 residues. The CDR3 bases are TGTGCCAGCAGTTGGGGCGGGGGGGCCCTGCCCTACAATGAGCAGTTCTTC. The encoded protein is CASSWGGGALPYNEQFF.

The chain is built from TRBV5-1 and TRBJ1-1; 7 nucleotides align to TRBD1. Germline trimming cut 2 bases from V and 3 bases from J; bases unmatched to any gene: 7. Germline loops: CDR1 SGHRS, CDR2 YFSETQ. The CDR3 is 15 amino acids. CDR3: CASSLPGQTYTEAFF. CDR3 nucleotides: TGCGCCAGCAGCTTACCGGGACAGACCTACACTGAAGCTTTCTTT.

The chain links TRBV11-2 to TRBJ1-3, with D maybe TRBD1 (6 bases). This CDR3 comprises 17 residues. V gave up 3 bases and J gave up 2 bases, with 17 bases separating them. Germline-derived CDR1 and CDR2 are SGHAT and FQNNGV. The CDR3 nucleotides read TGTGCCAGCAGCTTTGAGGGGGGGCCTAACCCTGGAAACACCATATATTTT. Residues: CASSFEGGPNPGNTIYF.

The rearrangement uses TRBV10-3 and TRBJ1-4, with D possibly being TRBD1 (6 bases). Germline values: CDR1 ENHRY, CDR2 SYGVKD. There are 14 residues in the CDR3. V was cut by 3 bases and J by 8 bases, with 13 bases left in between. CDR3: CAISDRRGGEKLFF. The CDR3 nucleotides read TGTGCCATCAGTGATCGCAGGGGCGGCGAAAAACTGTTTTTT.

The chain is built from TRBV5-1 and TRBJ1-2, with D unresolved. Germline CDR1 reads SGHRS; CDR2 reads YFSETQ. The CDR3 totals 14 residues. Trimming took 1 base from V and 6 from J, leaving 13 bases between them. CDR3 coding DNA: TGCGCCAGCAGCTTGTCAAGGACGTTAGATGGCTACACCTTC. This sequence encodes CASSLSRTLDGYTF.

The chain has TRBV28 and TRBJ2-7, with TRBD2 matching over 13 bases. Losses at the gene ends were 2 bases for V and 7 bases for J; bases not matched to a gene: 11. Germline CDR1 and CDR2: MDHEN and SYDVKM. The CDR3 extends over 17 amino acids. DNA of the CDR3: TGTGCCAGCAGTTTAGCCTCCGGACTAGCGGGAGTACGGGAGCAGTACTTC. Translated, it gives CASSLASGLAGVREQYF.

This clone appeared once. V usage is TRBV7-6 and J usage is TRBJ2-2; 10 nucleotides agree with TRBD2. The V gene's germline CDR1 is SGHVS and CDR2 FNYEAQ. The CDR3 runs to 18 residues. After removal of 3 bases from V and 3 bases from J, the junction contained 10 bases not matched to a gene. CDR3: CASSLAFSGGTYTGELFF. The CDR3 bases are TGTGCCAGCAGCTTGGCTTTTAGCGGGGGGACTTACACCGGGGAGCTGTTTTTT.

The rearrangement joins TRBV14 to TRBJ1-2; D unresolved. The CDR3 is 13 amino acids. V was trimmed by 1 base and J by 8 bases, leaving 11 bases between them. CDR1 SGHDN and CDR2 FVKESK come from the germline V gene. CDR3 DNA sequence: TGTGCCAGCAGCCAAGTCTCGACGATGGGCTACACCTTC. This gives the protein CASSQVSTMGYTF.

The V gene is TRBV11-2, the J gene TRBJ1-2; no reliable D call. The V end lost 5 bases, the J end lost 4 bases, and 14 bases lay between the germline ends. This CDR3 is built from 14 residues. Germline CDR1 SGHAT, CDR2 FQNNGV. The CDR3 DNA reads TGTGCCAGCAGCCCTCGGGCAGATAGCTATGGCTACACCTTC. Protein product: CASSPRADSYGYTF.